The sequence of this T cell receptor (beta chain) was determined in a study of T cell repertoires in cytomegalovirus infection. Trimming left V 2 bases short and J 2 bases short, with 8 bases between. Germline V CDR1 and CDR2: SGHTA, FQGNSA. The CDR3 length is 14 residues. TCRdb reprocessed the reads via MiXCR and lists one record per CDR3 protein. The sample lists about 180,000 distinct CDR3 sequences, roughly 14% occurring once. This clonotype was observed at least ten times. This chain connects TRBV7-2 to TRBJ2-3; D may be TRBD1 (6 bases). The origin of this receptor is a human donor in good health (CMV status not recorded). Some clones in this sample may be carry-over from other donors' samples. Specimen: PBMCs. This chain's CDR3 is CASSLTGNTDTQYF. The CDR3, as DNA: TGTGCCAGCAGCTTAACAGGGAACACAGATACGCAGTATTTT. Full variable domain (rest looked up from reference TRBV7-2 and TRBJ2-3): GAGVSQSPSNKVTEKGKDVELRCDPISGHTALYWYRQSLGQGLEFLIYFQGNSAPDKSGLPSDRFSAERTGGSVSTLTIQRTQQEDSAVYLCASSLTGNTDTQYFGPGTRLTVL.